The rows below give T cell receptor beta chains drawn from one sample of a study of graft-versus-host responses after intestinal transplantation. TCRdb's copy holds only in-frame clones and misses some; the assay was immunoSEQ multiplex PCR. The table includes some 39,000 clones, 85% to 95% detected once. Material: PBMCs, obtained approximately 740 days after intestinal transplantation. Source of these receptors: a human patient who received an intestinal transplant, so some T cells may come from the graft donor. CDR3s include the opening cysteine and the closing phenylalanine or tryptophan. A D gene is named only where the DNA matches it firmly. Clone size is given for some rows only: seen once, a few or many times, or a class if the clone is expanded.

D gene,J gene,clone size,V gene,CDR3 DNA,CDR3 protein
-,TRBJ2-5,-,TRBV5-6,TGTGCCAGCAGCAGAGGGCCGGTGGAGACCCAGTACTTC,CASSRGPVETQYF
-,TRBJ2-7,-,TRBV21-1,TGTGCCAGCAGCAAAGAACTGAGGAGCTCCTACGAGCAGTACTTC,CASSKELRSSYEQYF
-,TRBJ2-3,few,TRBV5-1,TGCGCCAGCAGCTTGACACTAGTGAGGACAGATACGCAGTATTTT,CASSLTLVRTDTQYF
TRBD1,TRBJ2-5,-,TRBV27,TGTGCCAGCAGTTCCCCGGGACAGGGGAAACTAGAGACCCAGTACTTC,CASSSPGQGKLETQYF
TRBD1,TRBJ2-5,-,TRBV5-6,TGTGCCAGCAGCAGGGACAGGGGAGGGGAGACCCAGTACTTC,CASSRDRGGETQYF
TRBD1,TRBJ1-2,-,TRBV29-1,TGCAGCGCCGGGACAGTTAACTATGGCTACACCTTC,CSAGTVNYGYTF
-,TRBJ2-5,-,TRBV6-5,TGTGCCAGCAGTTACGAAGAGGGGTTTCTACCCGAGTACTTC,CASSYEEGFLPEYF
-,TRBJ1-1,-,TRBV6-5,TGTGCCAGCAGTCAATGGGACACTGAAGCTTTCTTT,CASSQWDTEAFF
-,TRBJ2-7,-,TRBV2,TGTGCCAGCAGAAAGGACGGATCCTACGAGCAGTACTTC,CASRKDGSYEQYF
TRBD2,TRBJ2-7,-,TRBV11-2,TGTGCCAGCAGCCCGACCCTAGCGGGAGGTGCCTACGAGCAGTACTTC,CASSPTLAGGAYEQYF
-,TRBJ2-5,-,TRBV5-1,TGCGCCAGCAGACCCTCCCTAGGATTCCAAGAGACCCAGTACTTC,CASRPSLGFQETQYF
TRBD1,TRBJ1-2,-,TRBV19,TGTGCCAGTAGTTGGGGACAGGACTATGGCTACACCTTC,CASSWGQDYGYTF
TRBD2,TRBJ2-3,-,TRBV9,TGTGCCAGCAGCGTAGAACTAGCGGGGGGGCACCTCCGCACAGATACGCAGTATTTT,CASSVELAGGHLRTDTQYF
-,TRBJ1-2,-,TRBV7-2,TGTGCCAGCAGCCGCGTGTGGACTGCTAACTATGGCTACACCTTC,CASSRVWTANYGYTF
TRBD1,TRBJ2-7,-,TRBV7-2,TGTGCCAGCAGCCGAGACAGGGGTTCCTACGAGCAGTACTTC,CASSRDRGSYEQYF
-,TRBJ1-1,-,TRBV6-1,TGTGCCGGGACGGGGCGGCTGAACACTGAAGCTTTCTTT,CAGTGRLNTEAFF
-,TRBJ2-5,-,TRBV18,TGTGCCAGCTCACCAAGAGCTGGAGGGTTGGAGACCCAGTACTTC,CASSPRAGGLETQYF
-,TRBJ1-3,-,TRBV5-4,TGTGCCAGCAGCTTGGGGAAGGAAGTAGGCTCTGGAAACACCATATATTTT,CASSLGKEVGSGNTIYF
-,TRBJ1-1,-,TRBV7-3,TGTGCCAGCAGCGTACAGCCGAACACTGAAGCTTTCTTT,CASSVQPNTEAFF
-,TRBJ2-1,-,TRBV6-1,TGTGCCAGCAGTCCCCCAGGTGAGCAGTTCTTC,CASSPPGEQFF
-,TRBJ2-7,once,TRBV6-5,TGTGCCAGCTTTACCGGGACACCCATCTACGAGCAGTACTTC,CASFTGTPIYEQYF
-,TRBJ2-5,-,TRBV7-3,TGTGCCAGCAGCTTAATCGGGGGGCCGGGAGAGACCCAGTACTTC,CASSLIGGPGETQYF
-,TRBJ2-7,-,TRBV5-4,TGTGCCAGCAGCTTGAGTTCGTTTGGGGCCTACGAGCAGTACTTC,CASSLSSFGAYEQYF
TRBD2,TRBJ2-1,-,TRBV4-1,TGCGCCAGCAGCCATGGGGCGGGAGGGCCACGTGAGCAGTTCTTC,CASSHGAGGPREQFF
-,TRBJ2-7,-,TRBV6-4,TGTGCCAGCAGCGCCGACTGCCAGGCCTACGAGCAGTACTTC,CASSADCQAYEQYF
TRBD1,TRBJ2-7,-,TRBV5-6,TGTGCCAGCAGCGGGGACAGGGGATGGGGGGGGGAGCAGTACTTC,CASSGDRGWGGEQYF
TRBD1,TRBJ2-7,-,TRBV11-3,TGTGCCAGCAGCTCCGGGACAGACTACGAGCAGTACTTC,CASSSGTDYEQYF
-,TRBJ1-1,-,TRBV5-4,TGTGCCAGCAGCTTTACTGGCCGGATGGCTTTCTTT,CASSFTGRMAFF
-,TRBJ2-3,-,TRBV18,TGTGCCAGCTCAGACGGAGCTGATAGCACAGATACGCAGTATTTT,CASSDGADSTDTQYF
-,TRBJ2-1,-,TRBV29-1,TGCAGCGTTTCTGATGAGCAGTTCTTC,CSVSDEQFF
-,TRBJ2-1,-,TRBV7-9,TGTGCCAGCAGTTTGACAGCCCGATACAATGAGCAGTTCTTC,CASSLTARYNEQFF
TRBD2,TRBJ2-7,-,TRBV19,TGTGCCAGTAGTATTGAGGACGGGGGGGCGATCGAGCAGTACTTC,CASSIEDGGAIEQYF
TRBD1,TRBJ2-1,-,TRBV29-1,TGCAGCTATAAACGGGACAGGGGCTACAATGAGCAGTTCTTC,CSYKRDRGYNEQFF
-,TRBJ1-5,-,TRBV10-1,TGCGCCAGCAGTGATTATGTCGTGCGAGTACGCCAGCCCCAGCATTTT,CASSDYVVRVRQPQHF
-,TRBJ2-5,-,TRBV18,TGTGCCAGCTCACTCAGTGAGACCCAGTACTTC,CASSLSETQYF
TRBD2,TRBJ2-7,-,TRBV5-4,TGTGCCAGCAGCTTCGGGGCAGGGGGACTAGCGCCTTTAGAGCAGTACTTC,CASSFGAGGLAPLEQYF
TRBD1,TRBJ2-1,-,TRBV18,TGTGCCAGCTCACGGACAGGGGCCTACAATGAGCAGTTCTTC,CASSRTGAYNEQFF
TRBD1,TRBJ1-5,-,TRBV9,TGTGCCAGCAGCGTAGACAATACATTACCTCTGGGACAGGGAGAAAATCAGCCCCAGCATTTT,CASSVDNTLPLGQGENQPQHF
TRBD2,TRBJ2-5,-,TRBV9,TGTGCCAGCAGCGGCGGACTAGCGGGGGGGGCCGCGGGAGAGACCCAGTACTTC,CASSGGLAGGAAGETQYF
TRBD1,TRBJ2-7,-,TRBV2,TGTGCCAGCAGTCAGGGACAGGGCACCTACGAGCAGTACTTC,CASSQGQGTYEQYF
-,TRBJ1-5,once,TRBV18,TGTGCCAGCTCTCAGGGAGAGCATCAGCCCCAGCATTTT,CASSQGEHQPQHF
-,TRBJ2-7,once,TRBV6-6,TGTGCCAGCAGTCACCTCTACGAGCAGTACTTC,CASSHLYEQYF
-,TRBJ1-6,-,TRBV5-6,TGTGCCAGCAGCAGGGACGGTATGTGGGTAAAGACCCTCCACTTT,CASSRDGMWVKTLHF
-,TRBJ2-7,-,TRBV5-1,TGCGCCAGCACTAAGGGGGACGCCTACGAGCAGTACTTC,CASTKGDAYEQYF
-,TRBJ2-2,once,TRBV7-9,TGTGCCAGCAGCGGTTTTGAGGAGCTCGCGAACACCGGGGAGCTGTTTTTT,CASSGFEELANTGELFF
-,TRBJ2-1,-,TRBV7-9,TGTGCCAGCAGCTTATACCGGGACAATGAGCAGTTCTTC,CASSLYRDNEQFF
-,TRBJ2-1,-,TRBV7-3,TGTGCCAGCAGCTTATCGCAGGCAGGGCATGAGCAGTTCTTC,CASSLSQAGHEQFF
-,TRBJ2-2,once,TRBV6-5,TGTGCCAGCACGTCGGGGCCCACCGGGGAGCTGTTTTTT,CASTSGPTGELFF
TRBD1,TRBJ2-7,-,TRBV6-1,TGTGCCAGCAGCTACAGGGGGCTCTCCTACGAGCAGTACTTC,CASSYRGLSYEQYF